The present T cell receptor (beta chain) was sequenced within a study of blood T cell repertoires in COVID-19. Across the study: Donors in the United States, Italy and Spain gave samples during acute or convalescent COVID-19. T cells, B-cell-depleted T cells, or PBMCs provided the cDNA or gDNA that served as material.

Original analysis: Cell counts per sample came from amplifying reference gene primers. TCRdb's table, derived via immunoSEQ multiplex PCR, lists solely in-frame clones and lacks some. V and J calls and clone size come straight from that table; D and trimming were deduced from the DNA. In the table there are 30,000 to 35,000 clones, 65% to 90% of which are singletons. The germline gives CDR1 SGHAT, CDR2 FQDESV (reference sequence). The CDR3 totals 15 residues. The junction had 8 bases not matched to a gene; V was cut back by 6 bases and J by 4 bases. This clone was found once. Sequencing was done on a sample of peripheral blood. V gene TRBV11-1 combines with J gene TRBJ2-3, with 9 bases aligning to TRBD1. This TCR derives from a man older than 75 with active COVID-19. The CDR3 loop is CASRTGQGWSDTQYF. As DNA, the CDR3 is TGTGCCAGCAGGACCGGACAGGGGTGGTCAGATACGCAGTATTTT.